What follows are 4 T cell receptor beta chains derived from one specimen sequenced in a study of OX40 agonist ivuxolimab in advanced cancers. Produced via immunoSEQ multiplex PCR; TCRdb's table is partial and in-frame only. This sample has about 68,000 clones, with about 79% found just once. Here the sequenced sample was CD4+ or CD8+ T cells sorted from blood, taken in a trial of the OX40 agonist ivuxolimab. The receptor source for this set is an adult with an advanced solid tumor such as melanoma, head and neck, liver or kidney cancer.

This clone is a singleton in its sample. The chain carries TRBV18 and TRBJ1-1; 8 bases align to TRBD1. The CDR3 is 16 amino acids. The V and J ends lost 3 bases and 4 bases, in that order; junction bases with no gene match: 10. Per germline, CDR1 KGHSH and CDR2 LQKENI. CDR3 bases: TGTGCCAGCTCACCGTCCCCCACAGGGGGTGTCACTGAAGCTTTCTTT. Encoded protein: CASSPSPTGGVTEAFF.

The chain is built from TRBV7-2 and TRBJ1-2; D gene ambiguous. Trimming took off 0 bases at V and 3 bases at J, with 11 bases between the two ends. The CDR3 has 15 amino acids. Germline assignment: CDR1 SGHTA and CDR2 FQGNSA. CDR3 protein: CASSLAGGRHYGYTF. The DNA of the CDR3 is TGTGCCAGCAGCTTAGCGGGTGGGCGGCACTATGGCTACACCTTC. Supplemented by reference TRBV7-2 and TRBJ1-2, the full variable domain reads GAGVSQSPSNKVTEKGKDVELRCDPISGHTALYWYRQSLGQGLEFLIYFQGNSAPDKSGLPSDRFSAERTGGSVSTLTIQRTQQEDSAVYLCASSLAGGRHYGYTFGSGTRLTVV.

The chain uses TRBV28 and TRBJ2-4, with D perhaps TRBD1 or TRBD2 (5 bases each). V was clipped by 6 bases and J by 2 bases, with 14 bases between them. There are 15 residues in the CDR3. CDR1 is MDHEN, CDR2 SYDVKM, per germline. The CDR3, as DNA: TGTGCCAGCAGCTTCCCGGGACGGCCCAAAAACATTCAGTACTTC. It specifies CASSFPGRPKNIQYF.

The gene calls are TRBV5-1 and TRBJ1-4, with D unresolved. The CDR3 is made up of 14 amino acids. V lost 0 bases, J lost 6 bases, and 9 bases lay in between. Germline values: CDR1 SGHRS, CDR2 YFSETQ. The CDR3 loop is CASSLGQVDEKLFF. In nucleotides, the CDR3 is TGCGCCAGCAGCTTGGGCCAGGTCGATGAAAAACTGTTTTTT.